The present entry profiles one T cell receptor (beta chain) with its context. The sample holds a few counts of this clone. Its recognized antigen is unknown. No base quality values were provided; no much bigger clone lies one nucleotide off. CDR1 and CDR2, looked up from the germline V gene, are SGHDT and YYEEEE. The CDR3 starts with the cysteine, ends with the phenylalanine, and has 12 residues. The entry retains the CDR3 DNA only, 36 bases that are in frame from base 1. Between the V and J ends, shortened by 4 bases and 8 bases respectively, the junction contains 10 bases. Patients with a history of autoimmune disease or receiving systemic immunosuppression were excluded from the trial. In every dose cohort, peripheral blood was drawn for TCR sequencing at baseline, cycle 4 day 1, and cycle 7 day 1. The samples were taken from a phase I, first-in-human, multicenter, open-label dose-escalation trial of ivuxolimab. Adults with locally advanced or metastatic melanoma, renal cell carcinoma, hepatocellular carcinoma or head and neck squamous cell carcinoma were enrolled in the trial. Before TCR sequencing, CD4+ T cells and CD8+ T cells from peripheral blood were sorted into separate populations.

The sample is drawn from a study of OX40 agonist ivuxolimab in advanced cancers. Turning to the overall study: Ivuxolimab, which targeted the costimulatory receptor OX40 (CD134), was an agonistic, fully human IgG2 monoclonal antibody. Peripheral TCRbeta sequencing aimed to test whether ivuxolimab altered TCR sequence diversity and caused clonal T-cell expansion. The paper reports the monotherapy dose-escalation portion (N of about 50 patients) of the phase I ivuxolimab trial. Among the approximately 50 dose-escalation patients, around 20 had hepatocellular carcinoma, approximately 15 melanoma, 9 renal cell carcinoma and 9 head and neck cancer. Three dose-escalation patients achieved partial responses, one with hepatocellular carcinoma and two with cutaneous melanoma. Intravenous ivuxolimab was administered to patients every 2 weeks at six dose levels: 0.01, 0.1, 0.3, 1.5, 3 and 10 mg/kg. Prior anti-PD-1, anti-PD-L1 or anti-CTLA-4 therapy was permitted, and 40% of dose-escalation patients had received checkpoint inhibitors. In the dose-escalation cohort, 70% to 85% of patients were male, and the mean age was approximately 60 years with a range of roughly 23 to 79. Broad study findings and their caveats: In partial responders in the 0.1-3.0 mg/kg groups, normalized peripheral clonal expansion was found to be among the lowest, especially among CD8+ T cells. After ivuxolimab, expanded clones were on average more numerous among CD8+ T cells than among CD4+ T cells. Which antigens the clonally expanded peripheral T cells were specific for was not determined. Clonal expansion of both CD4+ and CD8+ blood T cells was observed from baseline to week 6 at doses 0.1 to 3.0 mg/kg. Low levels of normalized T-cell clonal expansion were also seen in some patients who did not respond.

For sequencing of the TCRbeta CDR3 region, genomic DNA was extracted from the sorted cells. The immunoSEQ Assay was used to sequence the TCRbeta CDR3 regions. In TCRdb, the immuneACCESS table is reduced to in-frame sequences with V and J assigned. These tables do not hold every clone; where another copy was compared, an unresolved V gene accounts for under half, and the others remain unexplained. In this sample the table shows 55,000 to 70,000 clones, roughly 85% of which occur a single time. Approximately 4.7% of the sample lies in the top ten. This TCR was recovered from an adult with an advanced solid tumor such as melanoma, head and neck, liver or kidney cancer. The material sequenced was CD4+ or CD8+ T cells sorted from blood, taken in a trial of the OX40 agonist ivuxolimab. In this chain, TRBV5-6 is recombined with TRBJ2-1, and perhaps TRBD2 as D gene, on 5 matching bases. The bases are TGTGCCAGCAGCCCGGGATCGGATGAGCAGTTCTTC. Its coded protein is CASSPGSDEQFF.